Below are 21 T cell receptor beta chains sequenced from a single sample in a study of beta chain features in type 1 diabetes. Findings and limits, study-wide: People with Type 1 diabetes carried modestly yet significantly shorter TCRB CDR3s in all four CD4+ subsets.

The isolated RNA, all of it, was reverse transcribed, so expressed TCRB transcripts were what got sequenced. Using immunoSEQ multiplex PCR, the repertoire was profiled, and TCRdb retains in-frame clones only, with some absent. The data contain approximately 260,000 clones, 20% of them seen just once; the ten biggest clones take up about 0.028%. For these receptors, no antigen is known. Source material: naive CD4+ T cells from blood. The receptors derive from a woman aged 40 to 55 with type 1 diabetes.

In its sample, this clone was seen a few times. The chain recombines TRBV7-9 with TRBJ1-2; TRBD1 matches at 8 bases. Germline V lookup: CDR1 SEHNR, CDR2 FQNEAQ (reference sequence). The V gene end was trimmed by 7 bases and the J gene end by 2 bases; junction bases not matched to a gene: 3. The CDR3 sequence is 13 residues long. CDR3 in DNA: TGTGCCAGCACCACAGGGGGGAACTATGGCTACACCTTC. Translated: CASTTGGNYGYTF.

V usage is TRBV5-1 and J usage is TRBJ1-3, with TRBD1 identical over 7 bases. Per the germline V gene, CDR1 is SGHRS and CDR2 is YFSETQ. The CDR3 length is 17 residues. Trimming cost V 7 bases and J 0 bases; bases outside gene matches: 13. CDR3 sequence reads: CASRPVYRGRSGNTIYF. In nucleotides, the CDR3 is TGCGCCAGCCGGCCCGTCTACAGGGGACGCTCTGGAAACACCATATATTTT.

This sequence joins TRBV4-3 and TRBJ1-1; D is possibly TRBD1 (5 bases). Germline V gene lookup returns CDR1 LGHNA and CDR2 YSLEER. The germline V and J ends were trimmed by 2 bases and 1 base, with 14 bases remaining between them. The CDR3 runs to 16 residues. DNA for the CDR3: TGCGCCAGCAGCCAATACCCAGACAGCCCGAACACTGAAGCTTTCTTT. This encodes CASSQYPDSPNTEAFF.

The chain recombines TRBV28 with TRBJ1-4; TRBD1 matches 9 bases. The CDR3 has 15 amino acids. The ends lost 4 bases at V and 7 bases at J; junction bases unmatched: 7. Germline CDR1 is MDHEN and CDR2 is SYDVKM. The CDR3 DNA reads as TGTGCCAGCAGTTCGACAGGGGGTGGATCTGAAAAACTGTTTTTT. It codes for CASSSTGGGSEKLFF.

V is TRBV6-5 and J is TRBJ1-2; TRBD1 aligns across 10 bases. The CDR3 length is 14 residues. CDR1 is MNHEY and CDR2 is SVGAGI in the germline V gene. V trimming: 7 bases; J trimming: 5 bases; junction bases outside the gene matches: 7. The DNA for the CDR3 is TGTGCCAGCACAGGGACAGGGGCTTCTTATGGCTACACCTTC. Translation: CASTGTGASYGYTF.

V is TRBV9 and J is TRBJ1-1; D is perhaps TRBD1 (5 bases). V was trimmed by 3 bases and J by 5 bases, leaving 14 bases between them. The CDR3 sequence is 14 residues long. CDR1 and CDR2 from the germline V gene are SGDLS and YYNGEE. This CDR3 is CASSGYGSGTEAFF. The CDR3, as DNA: TGTGCCAGCAGCGGCTATGGGTCAGGGACTGAAGCTTTCTTT. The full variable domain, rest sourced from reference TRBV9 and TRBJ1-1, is DSGVTQTPKHLITATGQRVTLRCSPRSGDLSVYWYQQSLDQGLQFLIQYYNGEERAKGNILERFSAQQFPDLHSELNLSSLELGDSALYFCASSGYGSGTEAFFGQGTRLTVV.

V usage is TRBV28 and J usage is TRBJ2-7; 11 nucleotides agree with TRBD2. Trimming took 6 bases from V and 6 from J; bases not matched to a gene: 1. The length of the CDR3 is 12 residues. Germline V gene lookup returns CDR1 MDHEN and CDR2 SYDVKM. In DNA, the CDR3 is TGTGCCAGCAGCCTAGCGGGAGGCGAGCAGTACTTC. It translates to CASSLAGGEQYF.

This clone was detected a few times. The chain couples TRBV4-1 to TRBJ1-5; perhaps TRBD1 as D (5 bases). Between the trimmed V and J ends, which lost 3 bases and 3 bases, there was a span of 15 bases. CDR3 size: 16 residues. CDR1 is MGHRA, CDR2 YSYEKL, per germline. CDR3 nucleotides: TGCGCCAGCAGCCAGGTCTGGGGGGGAACCAATCAGCCCCAGCATTTT. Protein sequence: CASSQVWGGTNQPQHF.

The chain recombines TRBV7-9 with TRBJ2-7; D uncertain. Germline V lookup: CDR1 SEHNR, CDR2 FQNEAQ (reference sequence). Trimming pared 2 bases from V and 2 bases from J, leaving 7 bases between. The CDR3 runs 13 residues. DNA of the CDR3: TGTGCCAGCAGCTTACTGCAGACCTACGAGCAGTACTTC. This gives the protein CASSLLQTYEQYF.

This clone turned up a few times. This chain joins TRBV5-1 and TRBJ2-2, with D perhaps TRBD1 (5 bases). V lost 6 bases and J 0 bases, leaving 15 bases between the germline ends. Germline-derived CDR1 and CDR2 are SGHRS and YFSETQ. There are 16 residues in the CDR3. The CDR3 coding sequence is TGCGCCAGCACCCTGCTAGGGGCACCGAACACCGGGGAGCTGTTTTTT. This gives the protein CASTLLGAPNTGELFF.

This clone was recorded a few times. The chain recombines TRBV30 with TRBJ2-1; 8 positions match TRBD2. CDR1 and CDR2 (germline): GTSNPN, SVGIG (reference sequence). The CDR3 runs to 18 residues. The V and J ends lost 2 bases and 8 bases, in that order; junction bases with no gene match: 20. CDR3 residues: CAWSRRQLQRERGDEQFF. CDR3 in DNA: TGTGCCTGGAGTCGTAGACAACTTCAGCGGGAGAGGGGGGATGAGCAGTTCTTC. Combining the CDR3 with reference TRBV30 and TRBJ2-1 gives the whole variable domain SQTIHQWPATLVQPVGSPLSLECTVEGTSNPNLYWYRQAAGRGLQLLFYSVGIGQISSEVPQNLSASRPQDRQFILSSKKLLLSDSGFYLCAWSRRQLQRERGDEQFFGPGTRLTVL.

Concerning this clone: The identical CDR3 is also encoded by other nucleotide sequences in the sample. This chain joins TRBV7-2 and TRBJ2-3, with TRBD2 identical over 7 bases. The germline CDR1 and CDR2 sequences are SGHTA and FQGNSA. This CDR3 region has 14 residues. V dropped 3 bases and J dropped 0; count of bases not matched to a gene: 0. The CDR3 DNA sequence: TGTGCCAGCAGCTTTAGCGGGAGCACAGATACGCAGTATTTT. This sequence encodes CASSFSGSTDTQYF.

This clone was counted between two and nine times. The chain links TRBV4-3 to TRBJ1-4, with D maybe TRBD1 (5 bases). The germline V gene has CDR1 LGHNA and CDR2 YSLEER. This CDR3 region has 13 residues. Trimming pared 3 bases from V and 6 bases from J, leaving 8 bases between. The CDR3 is CASSQSGYEKLFF. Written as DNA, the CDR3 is TGCGCCAGCAGCCAGTCAGGGTATGAAAAACTGTTTTTT.

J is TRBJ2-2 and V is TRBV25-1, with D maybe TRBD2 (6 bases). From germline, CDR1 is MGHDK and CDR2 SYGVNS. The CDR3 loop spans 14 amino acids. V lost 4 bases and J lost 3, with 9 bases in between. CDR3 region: CASSARLDTGELFF. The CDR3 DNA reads TGTGCCAGCAGTGCTCGACTAGACACCGGGGAGCTGTTTTTT.

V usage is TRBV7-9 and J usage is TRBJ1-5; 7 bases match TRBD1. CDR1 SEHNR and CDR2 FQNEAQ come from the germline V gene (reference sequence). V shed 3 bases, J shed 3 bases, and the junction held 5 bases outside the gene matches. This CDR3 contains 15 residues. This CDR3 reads CASSFSGTDNQPQHF. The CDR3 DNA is TGTGCCAGCAGCTTCTCCGGGACAGACAATCAGCCCCAGCATTTT.

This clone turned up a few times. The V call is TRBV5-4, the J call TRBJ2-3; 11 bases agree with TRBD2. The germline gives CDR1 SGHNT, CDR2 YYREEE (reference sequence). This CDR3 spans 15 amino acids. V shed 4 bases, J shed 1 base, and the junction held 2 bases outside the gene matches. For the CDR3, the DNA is TGTGCCAGCAGCGAACTAGCGGGGGGCACAGATACGCAGTATTTT. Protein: CASSELAGGTDTQYF.

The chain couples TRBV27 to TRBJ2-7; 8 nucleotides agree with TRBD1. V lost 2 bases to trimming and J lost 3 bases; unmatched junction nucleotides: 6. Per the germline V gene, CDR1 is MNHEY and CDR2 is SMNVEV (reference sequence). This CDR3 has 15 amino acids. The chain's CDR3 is CASSLGDRRFYEQYF. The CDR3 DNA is TGTGCCAGCAGTTTAGGGGACAGGAGGTTCTACGAGCAGTACTTC.

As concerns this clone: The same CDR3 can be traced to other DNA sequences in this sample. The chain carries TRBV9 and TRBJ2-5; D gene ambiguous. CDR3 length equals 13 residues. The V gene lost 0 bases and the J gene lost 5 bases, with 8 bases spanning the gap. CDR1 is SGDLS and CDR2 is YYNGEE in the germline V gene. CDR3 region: CASSVGPGETQYF. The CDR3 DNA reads TGTGCCAGCAGCGTAGGGCCCGGGGAGACCCAGTACTTC.

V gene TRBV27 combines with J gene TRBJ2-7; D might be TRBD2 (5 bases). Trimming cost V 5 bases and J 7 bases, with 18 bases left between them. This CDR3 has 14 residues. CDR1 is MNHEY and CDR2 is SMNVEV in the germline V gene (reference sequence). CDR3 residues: CASSPGLERSEQYF. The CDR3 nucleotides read TGTGCCAGCAGTCCCGGACTGGAACGATCAGAGCAGTACTTC.

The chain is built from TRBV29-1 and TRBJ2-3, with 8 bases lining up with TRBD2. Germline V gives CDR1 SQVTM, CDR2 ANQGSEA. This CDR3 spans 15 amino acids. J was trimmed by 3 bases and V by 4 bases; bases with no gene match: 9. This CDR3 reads CSVGVLAGSTDTQYF. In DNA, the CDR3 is TGCAGCGTTGGGGTGCTAGCGGGCTCGACAGATACGCAGTATTTT.

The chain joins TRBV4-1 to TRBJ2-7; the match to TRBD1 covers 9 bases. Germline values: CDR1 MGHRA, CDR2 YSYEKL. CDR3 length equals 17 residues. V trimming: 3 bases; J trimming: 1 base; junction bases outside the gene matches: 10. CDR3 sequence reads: CASSQSPGTGPSYEQYF. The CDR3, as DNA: TGCGCCAGCAGCCAGTCCCCCGGGACAGGGCCTTCCTACGAGCAGTACTTC.